A selection of T cell receptor beta chains follows, all from one sample in a study of blood T cell repertoires in COVID-19. Sequenced by immunoSEQ multiplex PCR; TCRdb stores in-frame clones only, minus some. Altogether around 85,000 clones are present, approximately 85% being singletons, with the ten largest covering around 7.3%. The sequencing input was peripheral blood. Receptor source: a man over 45 with active COVID-19. Both conserved end residues are part of each CDR3.

V gene	CDR3 length	CDR3 protein
TRBV5-6	15	CASSLGTTTYNEQFF
TRBV7-2	15	CASSQQGQTNSPLHF
TRBV30	18	CAWSVIGQGDSGANVLTF
TRBV4-2	15	CASSQTGLADNEQFF
TRBV20-1	14	CSASSSGGTYEQYF
TRBV29-1	13	CSVNHSGGYEQYF
TRBV19	15	CASSDTGTGGYGYTF
TRBV2	15	CASSVATGGQETQYF
TRBV7-9	13	CASTISGGKTLHF
TRBV7-2	14	CASSQQGGNEKLFF
TRBV19	13	CASSIYNSYEQYF
TRBV14	17	CASSQGLTGLEQETQYF
TRBV30	13	CAWSGAFGYGYTF
TRBV5-1	16	CASSPRGETGNYGYTF
TRBV29-1	15	CSVASPTGDDYGYTF
TRBV7-9	14	CASSDRDSTYEQYF
TRBV19	16	CASSISRVGANEKLFF
TRBV7-3	16	CASSLQAEYSAEPQHF
TRBV7-2	14	CASSSRQAPGEQYF
TRBV19	13	CASSMRGNEKLFF
TRBV7-7	14	CASSQGTLQETQYF
TRBV5-1	15	CASSVGQLKETEAFF
TRBV19	17	CASSMFSGSGNTDTQYF
TRBV27	15	CASRPRTVMNTEAFF
TRBV4-3	15	CASSQVAGGGETQYF
TRBV6-2/TRBV6-3	14	CASSYADSSTGYTF
TRBV27	15	CASSPLPDRKGEAFF
TRBV9	13	CASSATGGASYTF
TRBV15	16	CATSRGGAGGGTEAFF
TRBV7-2	15	CASSPGTSVFYEQYF
TRBV5-1	15	CASSLGLASYNEQFF
TRBV19	15	CASSTGTGWTGELFF
TRBV15	16	CATSRGARGRYTEAFF
TRBV28	13	CASSLPDRLGYTF
TRBV19	15	CASGGTGEIKNIQYF
TRBV28	18	CASSQILAGVGLHNEQFF
TRBV7-3	15	CASSLVQGGSTEAFF
TRBV19	15	CASSPLAGGPDTQYF
TRBV28	15	CASREGTGVGYEQYF
TRBV24-1	15	CATSQSGGLPRTQYF
TRBV6-6	16	CASSTHGLAATGELFF
TRBV6-2/TRBV6-3	16	CASSAPFSGSSYEQYF
TRBV30	17	CAWVPGLAGVMTDTQYF
TRBV6-4	16	CASSPSAGTGDYGYTF
TRBV4-2	17	CASSQDYIGKRSTEAFF
TRBV4-3	18	CASSQDWAAGSGNYEQYF
TRBV9	12	CASSVGRGSLLF
TRBV7-3	19	CASSLTGEGVEQTNEKLFF